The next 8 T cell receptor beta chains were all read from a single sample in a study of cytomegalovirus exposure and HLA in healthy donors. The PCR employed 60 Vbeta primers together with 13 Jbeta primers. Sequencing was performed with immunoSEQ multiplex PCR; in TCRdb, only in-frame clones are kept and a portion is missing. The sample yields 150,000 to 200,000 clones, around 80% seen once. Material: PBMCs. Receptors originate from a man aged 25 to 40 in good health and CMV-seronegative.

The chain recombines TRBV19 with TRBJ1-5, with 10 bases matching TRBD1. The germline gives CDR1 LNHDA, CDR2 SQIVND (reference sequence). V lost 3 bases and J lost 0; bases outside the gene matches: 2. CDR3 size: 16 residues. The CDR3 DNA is TGTGCCAGTAGTATGGACAGGGGGGATAGCAATCAGCCCCAGCATTTT. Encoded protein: CASSMDRGDSNQPQHF.

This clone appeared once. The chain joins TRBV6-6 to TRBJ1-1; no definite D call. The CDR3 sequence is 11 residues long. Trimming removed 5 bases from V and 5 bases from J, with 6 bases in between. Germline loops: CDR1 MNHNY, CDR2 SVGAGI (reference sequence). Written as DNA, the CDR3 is TGTGCCAGCAGTATCGGTACTGAAGCTTTCTTT. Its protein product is CASSIGTEAFF.

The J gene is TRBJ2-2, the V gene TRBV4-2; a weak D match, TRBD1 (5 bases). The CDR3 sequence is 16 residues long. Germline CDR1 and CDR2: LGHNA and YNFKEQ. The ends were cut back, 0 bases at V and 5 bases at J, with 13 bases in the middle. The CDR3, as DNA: TGTGCCAGCAGCCAAGAAGGGATAGGGGTAACCGGGGAGCTGTTTTTT. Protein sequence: CASSQEGIGVTGELFF.

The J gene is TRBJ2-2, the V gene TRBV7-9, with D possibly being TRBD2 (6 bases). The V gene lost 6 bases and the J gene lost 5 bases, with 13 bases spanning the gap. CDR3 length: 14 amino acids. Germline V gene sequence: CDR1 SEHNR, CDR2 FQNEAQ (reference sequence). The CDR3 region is CASSSYSGTGELFF. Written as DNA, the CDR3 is TGTGCCAGCAGTTCATATAGCGGAACCGGGGAGCTGTTTTTT.

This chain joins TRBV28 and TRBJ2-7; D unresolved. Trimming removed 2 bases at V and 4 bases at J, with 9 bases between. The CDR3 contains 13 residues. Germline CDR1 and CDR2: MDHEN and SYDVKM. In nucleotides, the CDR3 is TGTGCCAGCAGTTTAAGAACTGCGTACGAGCAGTACTTC. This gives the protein CASSLRTAYEQYF.

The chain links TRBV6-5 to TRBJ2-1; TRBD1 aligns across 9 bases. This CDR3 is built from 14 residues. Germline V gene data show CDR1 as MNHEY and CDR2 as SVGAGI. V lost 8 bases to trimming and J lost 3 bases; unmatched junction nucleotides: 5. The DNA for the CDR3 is TGTGCCAGCCGTTCGGGACAGGGCTACAATGAGCAGTTCTTC. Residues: CASRSGQGYNEQFF.

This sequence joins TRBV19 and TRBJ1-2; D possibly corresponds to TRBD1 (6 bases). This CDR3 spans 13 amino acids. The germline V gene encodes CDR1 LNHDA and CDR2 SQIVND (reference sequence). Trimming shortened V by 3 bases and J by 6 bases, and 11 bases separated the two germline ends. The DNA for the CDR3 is TGTGCCAGTAGTATCTCAGGGGCGCATGGCTACACCTTC. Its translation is CASSISGAHGYTF.

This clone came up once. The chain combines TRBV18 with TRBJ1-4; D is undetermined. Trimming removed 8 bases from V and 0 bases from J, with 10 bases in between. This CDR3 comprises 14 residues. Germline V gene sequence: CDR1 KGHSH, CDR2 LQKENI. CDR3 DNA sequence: TGTGCCAGCCACAACGGAGCAACTAATGAAAAACTGTTTTTT. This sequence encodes CASHNGATNEKLFF.